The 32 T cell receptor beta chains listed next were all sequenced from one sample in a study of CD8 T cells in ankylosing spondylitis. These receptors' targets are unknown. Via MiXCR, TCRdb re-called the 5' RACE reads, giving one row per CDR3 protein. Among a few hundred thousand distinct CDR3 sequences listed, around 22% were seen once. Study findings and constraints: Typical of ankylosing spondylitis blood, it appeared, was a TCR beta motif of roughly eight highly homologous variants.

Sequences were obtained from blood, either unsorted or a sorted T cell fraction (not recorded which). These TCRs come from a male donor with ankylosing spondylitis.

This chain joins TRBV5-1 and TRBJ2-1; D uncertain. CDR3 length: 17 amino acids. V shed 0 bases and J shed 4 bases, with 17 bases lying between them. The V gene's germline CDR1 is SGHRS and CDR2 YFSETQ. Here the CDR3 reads CASSLEAGGSLYNEQFF. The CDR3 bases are TGCGCCAGCAGCTTGGAGGCCGGTGGATCGTTATACAATGAGCAGTTCTTC. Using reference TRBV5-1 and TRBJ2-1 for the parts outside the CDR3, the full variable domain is KAGVTQTPRYLIKTRGQQVTLSCSPISGHRSVSWYQQTPGQGLQFLFEYFSETQRNKGNFPGRFSGRQFSNSRSEMNVSTLELGDSALYLCASSLEAGGSLYNEQFFGPGTRLTVL.

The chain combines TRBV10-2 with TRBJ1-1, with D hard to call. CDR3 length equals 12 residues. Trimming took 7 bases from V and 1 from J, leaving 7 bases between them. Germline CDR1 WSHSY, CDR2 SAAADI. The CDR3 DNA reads TGCGCCAGCAAACGGGAGAACACTGAAGCTTTCTTT. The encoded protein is CASKRENTEAFF.

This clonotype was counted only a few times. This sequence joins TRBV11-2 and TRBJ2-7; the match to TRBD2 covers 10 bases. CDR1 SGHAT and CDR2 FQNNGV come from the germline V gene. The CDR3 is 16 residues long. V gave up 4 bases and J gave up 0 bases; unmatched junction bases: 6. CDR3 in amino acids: CASSSYGLADSYEQYF. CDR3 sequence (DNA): TGTGCCAGCAGCTCTTACGGACTAGCGGACTCCTACGAGCAGTACTTC.

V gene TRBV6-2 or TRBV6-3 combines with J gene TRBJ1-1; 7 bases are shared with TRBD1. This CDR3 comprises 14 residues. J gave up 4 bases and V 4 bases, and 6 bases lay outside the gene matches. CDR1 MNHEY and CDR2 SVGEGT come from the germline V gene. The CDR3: CASSSGTAGTEAFF. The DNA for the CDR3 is TGTGCCAGCAGTTCCGGGACAGCGGGCACTGAAGCTTTCTTT.

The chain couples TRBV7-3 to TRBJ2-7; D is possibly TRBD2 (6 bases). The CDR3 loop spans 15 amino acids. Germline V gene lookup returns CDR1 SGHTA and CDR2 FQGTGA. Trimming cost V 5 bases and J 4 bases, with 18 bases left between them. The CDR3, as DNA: TGTGCCAGCAGCGGGGACTCAGGGAACTCGTACGAGCAGTACTTC. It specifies CASSGDSGNSYEQYF.

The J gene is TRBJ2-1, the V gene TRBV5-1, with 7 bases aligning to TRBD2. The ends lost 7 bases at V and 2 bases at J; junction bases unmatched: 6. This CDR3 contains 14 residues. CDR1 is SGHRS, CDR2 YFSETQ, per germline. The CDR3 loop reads CASCSGDTYNEQFF. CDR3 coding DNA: TGCGCCAGCTGCAGCGGGGATACCTACAATGAGCAGTTCTTC.

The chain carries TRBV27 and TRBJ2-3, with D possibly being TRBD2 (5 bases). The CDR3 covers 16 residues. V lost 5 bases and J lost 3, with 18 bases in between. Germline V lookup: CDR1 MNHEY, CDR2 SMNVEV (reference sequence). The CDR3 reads CASSPRTALDTDTQYF. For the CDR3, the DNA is TGTGCCAGCAGTCCCCGGACTGCCCTTGATACAGATACGCAGTATTTT.

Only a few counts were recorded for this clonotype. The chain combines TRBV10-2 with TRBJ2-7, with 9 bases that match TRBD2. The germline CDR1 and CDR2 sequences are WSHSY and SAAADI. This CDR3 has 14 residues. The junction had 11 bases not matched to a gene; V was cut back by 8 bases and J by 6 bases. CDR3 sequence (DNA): TGCGCCAGCCGGGCGGCGGGAGGGCCGATCGAGCAGTACTTC. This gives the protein CASRAAGGPIEQYF.

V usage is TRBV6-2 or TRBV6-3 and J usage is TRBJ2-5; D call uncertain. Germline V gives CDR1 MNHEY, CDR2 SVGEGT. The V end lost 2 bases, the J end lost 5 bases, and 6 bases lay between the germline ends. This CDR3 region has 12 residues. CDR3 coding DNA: TGTGCCAGCAGTTACACGGAGGAGACCCAGTACTTC. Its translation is CASSYTEETQYF.

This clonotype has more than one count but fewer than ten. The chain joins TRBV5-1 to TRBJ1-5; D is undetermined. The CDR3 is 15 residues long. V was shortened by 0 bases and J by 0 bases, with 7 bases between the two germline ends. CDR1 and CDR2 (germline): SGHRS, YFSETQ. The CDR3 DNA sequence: TGCGCCAGCAGCTTGGATCCGTATAGCAATCAGCCCCAGCATTTT. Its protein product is CASSLDPYSNQPQHF.

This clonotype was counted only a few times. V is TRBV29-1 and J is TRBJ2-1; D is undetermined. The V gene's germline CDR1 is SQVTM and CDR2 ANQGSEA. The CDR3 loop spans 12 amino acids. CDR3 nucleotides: TGCATAATAGTGAGCTCCTACAATGAGCAGTTCTTC. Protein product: CIIVSSYNEQFF.

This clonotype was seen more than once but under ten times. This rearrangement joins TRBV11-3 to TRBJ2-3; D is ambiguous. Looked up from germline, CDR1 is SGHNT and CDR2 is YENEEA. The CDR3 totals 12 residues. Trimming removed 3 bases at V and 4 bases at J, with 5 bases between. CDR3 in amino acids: CASSFYSDTQYF. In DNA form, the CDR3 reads TGTGCCAGCAGCTTCTACTCAGATACGCAGTATTTT. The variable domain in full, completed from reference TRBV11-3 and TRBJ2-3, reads EAGVVQSPRYKIIEKKQPVAFWCNPISGHNTLYWYLQNLGQGPELLIRYENEEAVDDSQLPKDRFSAERLKGVDSTLKIQPAELGDSAVYLCASSFYSDTQYFGPGTRLTVL.

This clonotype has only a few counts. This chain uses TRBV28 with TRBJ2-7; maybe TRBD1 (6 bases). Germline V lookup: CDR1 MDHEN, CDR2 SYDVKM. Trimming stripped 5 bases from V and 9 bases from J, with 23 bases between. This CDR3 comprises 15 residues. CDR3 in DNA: TGTGCCAGCAGTCTATCCTCCGGGGCGTTCAGGGGGCAGTACTTC. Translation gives CASSLSSGAFRGQYF.

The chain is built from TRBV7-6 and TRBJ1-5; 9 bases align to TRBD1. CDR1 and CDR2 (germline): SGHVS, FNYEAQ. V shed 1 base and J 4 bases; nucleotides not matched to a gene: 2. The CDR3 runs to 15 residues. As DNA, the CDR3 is TGTGCCAGCAGCTTAGGGGACAGGGCAAATCAGCCCCAGCATTTT. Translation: CASSLGDRANQPQHF.

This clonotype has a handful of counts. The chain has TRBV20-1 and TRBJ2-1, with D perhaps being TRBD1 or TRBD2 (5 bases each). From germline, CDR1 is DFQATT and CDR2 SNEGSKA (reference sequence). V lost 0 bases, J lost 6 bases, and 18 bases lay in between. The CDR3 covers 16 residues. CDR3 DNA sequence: TGCAGTGCTAGAGATCCGGGGCAGGGCGACCTCAATGAGCAGTTCTTC. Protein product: CSARDPGQGDLNEQFF.

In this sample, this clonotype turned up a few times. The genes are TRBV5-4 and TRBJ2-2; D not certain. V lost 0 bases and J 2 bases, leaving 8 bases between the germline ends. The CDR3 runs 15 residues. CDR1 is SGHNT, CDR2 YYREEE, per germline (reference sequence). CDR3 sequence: CASSLELGNTGELFF. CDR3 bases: TGTGCCAGCAGCTTGGAGCTGGGAAACACCGGGGAGCTGTTTTTT. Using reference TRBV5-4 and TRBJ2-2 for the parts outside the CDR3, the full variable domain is ETGVTQSPTHLIKTRGQQVTLRCSSQSGHNTVSWYQQALGQGPQFIFQYYREEENGRGNFPPRFSGLQFPNYSSELNVNALELDDSALYLCASSLELGNTGELFFGEGSRLTVL.

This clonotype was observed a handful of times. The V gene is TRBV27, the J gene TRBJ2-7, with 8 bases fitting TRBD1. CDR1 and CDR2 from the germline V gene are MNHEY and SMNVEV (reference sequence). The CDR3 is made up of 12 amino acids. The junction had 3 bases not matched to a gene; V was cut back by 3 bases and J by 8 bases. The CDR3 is CASSFRQGKQYF. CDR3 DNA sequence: TGTGCCAGCAGTTTTAGACAGGGGAAGCAGTACTTC.

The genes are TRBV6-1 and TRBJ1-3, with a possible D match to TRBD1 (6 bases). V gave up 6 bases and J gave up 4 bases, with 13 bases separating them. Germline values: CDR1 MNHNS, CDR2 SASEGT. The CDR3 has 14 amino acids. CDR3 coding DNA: TGTGCCAGCAGCCGGTCACAGGGAGGAAACACCATATATTTT. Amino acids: CASSRSQGGNTIYF.

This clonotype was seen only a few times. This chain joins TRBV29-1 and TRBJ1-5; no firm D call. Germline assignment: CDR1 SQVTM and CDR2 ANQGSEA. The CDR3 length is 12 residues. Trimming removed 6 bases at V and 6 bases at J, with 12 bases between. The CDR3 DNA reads TGCAGCGTCGGGATCAGAGGTCAGCCCCAGCATTTT. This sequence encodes CSVGIRGQPQHF.

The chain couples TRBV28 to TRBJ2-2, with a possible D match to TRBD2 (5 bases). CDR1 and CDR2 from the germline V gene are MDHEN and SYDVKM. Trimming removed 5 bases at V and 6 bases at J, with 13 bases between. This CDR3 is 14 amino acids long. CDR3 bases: TGTGCCAGCAGTCAACTAGTTTTCCCCGGGGAGCTGTTTTTT. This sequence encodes CASSQLVFPGELFF.

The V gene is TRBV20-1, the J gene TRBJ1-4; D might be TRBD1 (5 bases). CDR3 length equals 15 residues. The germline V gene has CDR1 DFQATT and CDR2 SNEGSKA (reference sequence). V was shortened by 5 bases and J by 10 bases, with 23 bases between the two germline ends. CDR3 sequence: CSAPNNTGWASKLFF. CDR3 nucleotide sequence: TGCAGTGCTCCTAATAATACAGGATGGGCGTCAAAACTGTTTTTT.

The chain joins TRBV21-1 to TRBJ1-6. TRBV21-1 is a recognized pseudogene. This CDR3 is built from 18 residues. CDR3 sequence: CASSKVRRSKAYNSPLHF. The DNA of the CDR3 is TGTGCCAGCAGCAAAGTTAGGAGGTCGAAAGCTTATAATTCACCCCTCCACTTT.

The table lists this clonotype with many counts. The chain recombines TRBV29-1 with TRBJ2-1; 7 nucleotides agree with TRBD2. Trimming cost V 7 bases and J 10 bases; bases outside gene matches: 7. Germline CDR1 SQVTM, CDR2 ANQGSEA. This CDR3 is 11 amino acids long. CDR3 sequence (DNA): TGCAGCGCCGGACTAGACCTCGAGCAGTTCTTC. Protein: CSAGLDLEQFF.

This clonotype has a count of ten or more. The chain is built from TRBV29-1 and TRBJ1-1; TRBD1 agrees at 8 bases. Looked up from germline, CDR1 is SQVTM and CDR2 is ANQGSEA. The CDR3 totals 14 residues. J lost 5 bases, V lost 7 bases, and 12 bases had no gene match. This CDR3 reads CSGRPGGGGTEAFF. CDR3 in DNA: TGCAGCGGACGTCCAGGGGGCGGTGGAACTGAAGCTTTCTTT.

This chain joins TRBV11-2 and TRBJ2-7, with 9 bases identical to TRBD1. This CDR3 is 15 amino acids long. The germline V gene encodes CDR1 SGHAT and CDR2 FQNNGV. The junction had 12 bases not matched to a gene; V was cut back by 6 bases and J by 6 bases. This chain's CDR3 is CASRQLRTGASEQYF. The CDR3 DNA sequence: TGTGCCAGCAGACAGCTACGGACAGGGGCCTCCGAGCAGTACTTC.

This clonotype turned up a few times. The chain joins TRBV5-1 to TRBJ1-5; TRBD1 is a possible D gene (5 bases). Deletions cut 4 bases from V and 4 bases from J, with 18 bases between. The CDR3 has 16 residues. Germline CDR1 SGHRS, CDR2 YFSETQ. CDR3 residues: CASSPAPGGANQPQHF. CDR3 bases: TGCGCCAGCAGCCCCGCACCGGGAGGGGCGAATCAGCCCCAGCATTTT.

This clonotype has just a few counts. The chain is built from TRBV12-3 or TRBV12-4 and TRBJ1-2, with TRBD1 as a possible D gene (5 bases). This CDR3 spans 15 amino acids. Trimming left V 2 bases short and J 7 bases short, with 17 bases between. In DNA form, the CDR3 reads TGTGCCAGCAGTTTAACCGGGACGTCGATGGGTGGCTACACCTTC. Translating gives CASSLTGTSMGGYTF.

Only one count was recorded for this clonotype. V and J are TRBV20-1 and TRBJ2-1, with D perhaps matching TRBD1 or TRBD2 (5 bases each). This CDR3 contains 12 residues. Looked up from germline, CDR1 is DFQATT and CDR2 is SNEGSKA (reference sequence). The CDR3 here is CTAGTGYNEQFF. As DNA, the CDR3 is TGCACCGCCGGGACGGGATACAATGAGCAGTTCTTC.

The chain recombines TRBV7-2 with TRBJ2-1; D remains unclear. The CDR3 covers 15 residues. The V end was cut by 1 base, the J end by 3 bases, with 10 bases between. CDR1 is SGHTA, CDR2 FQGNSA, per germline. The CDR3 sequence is CASSLDRQIYNEQFF. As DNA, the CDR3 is TGTGCCAGCAGCTTAGATAGGCAGATCTACAATGAGCAGTTCTTC. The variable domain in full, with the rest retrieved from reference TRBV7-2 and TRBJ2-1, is GAGVSQSPSNKVTEKGKDVELRCDPISGHTALYWYRQSLGQGLEFLIYFQGNSAPDKSGLPSDRFSAERTGGSVSTLTIQRTQQEDSAVYLCASSLDRQIYNEQFFGPGTRLTVL.

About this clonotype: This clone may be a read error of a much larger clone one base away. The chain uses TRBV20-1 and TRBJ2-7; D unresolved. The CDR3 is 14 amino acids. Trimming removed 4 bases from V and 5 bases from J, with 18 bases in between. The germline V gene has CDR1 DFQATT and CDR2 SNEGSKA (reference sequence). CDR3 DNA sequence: TGCAGTGCTACACTGTGGGATGTCTGGAACGAGCAGTACTTC. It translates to CSATLWDVWNEQYF.

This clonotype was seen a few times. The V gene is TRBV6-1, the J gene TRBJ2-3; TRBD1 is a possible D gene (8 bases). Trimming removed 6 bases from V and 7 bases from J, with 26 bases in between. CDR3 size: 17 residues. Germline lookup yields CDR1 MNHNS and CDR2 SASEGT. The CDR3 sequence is CASSREYRGGAVYTQYF. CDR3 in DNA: TGTGCCAGCAGCCGAGAATACAGGGGGGGCGCGGTGTATACGCAGTATTTT.

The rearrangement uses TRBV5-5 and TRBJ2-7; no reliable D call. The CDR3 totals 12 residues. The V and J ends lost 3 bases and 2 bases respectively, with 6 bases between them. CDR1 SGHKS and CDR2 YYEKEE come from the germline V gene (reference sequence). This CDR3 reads CASSSRTYEQYF. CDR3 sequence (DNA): TGTGCCAGCAGCTCCAGGACCTACGAGCAGTACTTC.